These 15 T cell receptor beta chains were sequenced from one sample in a study of shared clonotypes between healthy human individuals. Assay: immunoSEQ multiplex PCR; the TCRdb copy retains only in-frame clones and omits some. The table records about a million clones, roughly 75% of them present only once. Source material: memory CD4+ T cells sorted from blood. Indicated subset: CD45RA-negative fraction. The receptors were sampled from a young man in good health.

The J gene is TRBJ2-5, the V gene TRBV19, with unresolved D. This CDR3 has 13 amino acids. The germline CDR1 and CDR2 sequences are LNHDA and SQIVND (reference sequence). With 3 bases removed from V and 10 bases from J, the gap between germline ends came to 15 bases. The CDR3 protein is CASSMSLRADQYF. Here the CDR3 DNA reads TGTGCCAGTAGTATGAGCCTCCGGGCGGACCAGTACTTC.

This clone was observed a few times. The chain has TRBV2 and TRBJ1-1, with D possibly matching TRBD1 (6 bases). This CDR3 has 14 amino acids. Trimming took off 9 bases at V and 4 bases at J, with 18 bases between the two ends. Germline loops: CDR1 SNHLY, CDR2 FYNNEI. The CDR3 DNA reads as TGTGCCAGTGGGGGAGGGGGGAAGGGCACTGAAGCTTTCTTT. It yields the protein CASGGGGKGTEAFF.

The J gene is TRBJ2-2, the V gene TRBV5-5; TRBD1 is a possible D gene (5 bases). With 3 bases removed from V and 2 bases from J, the gap between germline ends came to 8 bases. Germline V gene data show CDR1 as SGHKS and CDR2 as YYEKEE (reference sequence). The CDR3 contains 14 residues. CDR3 in amino acids: CASSSDSNTGELFF. The CDR3 DNA sequence: TGTGCCAGCAGCTCAGACAGTAACACCGGGGAGCTGTTTTTT.

The rearrangement joins TRBV7-9 to TRBJ1-1, with a possible D match to TRBD1 (5 bases). The germline CDR1 and CDR2 sequences are SEHNR and FQNEAQ (reference sequence). V lost 5 bases and J lost 3, with 22 bases in between. The CDR3 totals 17 residues. The CDR3: CASSARYRLGTDTEAFF. The DNA of the CDR3 is TGTGCCAGCAGCGCGCGTTACAGGCTCGGGACGGACACTGAAGCTTTCTTT.

Only one count was recorded for this clone. The rearrangement uses TRBV9 and TRBJ2-7; 7 bases line up with TRBD2. V was pared by 3 bases and J by 6 bases, with 12 bases of the junction left unmatched. The CDR3 runs to 15 residues. Germline values: CDR1 SGDLS, CDR2 YYNGEE. CDR3 sequence reads: CASSAGGLRDGEQYF. CDR3 nucleotides: TGTGCCAGCAGCGCCGGGGGGTTACGGGATGGCGAGCAGTACTTC.

This chain connects TRBV6-1 to TRBJ2-3, with no clear D. V shed 4 bases and J shed 3 bases, with 14 bases lying between them. Germline CDR1 reads MNHNS; CDR2 reads SASEGT. This CDR3 comprises 15 residues. The CDR3 protein is CASSGPLGKTDTQYF. In nucleotides, the CDR3 is TGTGCCAGCAGTGGTCCCCTGGGTAAGACAGATACGCAGTATTTT.

This sequence joins TRBV27 and TRBJ1-3; D perhaps matches TRBD1 (6 bases). The CDR3 runs to 17 residues. Germline V gene sequence: CDR1 MNHEY, CDR2 SMNVEV (reference sequence). Trimming took 5 bases from V and 0 from J, leaving 17 bases between them. In DNA form, the CDR3 reads TGTGCCAGCAGTCTGCGATTTCAGGGGAACTCTGGAAACACCATATATTTT. It encodes CASSLRFQGNSGNTIYF.

The V gene is TRBV5-1, the J gene TRBJ2-3; D not resolved. Germline CDR1 SGHRS, CDR2 YFSETQ. Trimming removed 7 bases at V and 2 bases at J, with 14 bases between. The CDR3 runs to 14 residues. CDR3 loop: CASRNNLDTDTQYF. The CDR3 DNA follows: TGCGCCAGCCGTAATAATTTGGACACAGATACGCAGTATTTT.

The chain links TRBV6-1 to TRBJ1-2; 8 nucleotides agree with TRBD1. With V trimmed by 11 bases and J by 4 bases, 12 bases remained unmatched. Germline loops: CDR1 MNHNS, CDR2 SASEGT. This CDR3 spans 14 amino acids. CDR3 nucleotides: TGTGCCGTAACGAGTCGGGACAGGACCTATGGCTACACCTTC. Residues: CAVTSRDRTYGYTF.

This chain joins TRBV7-5 and TRBJ1-6; the table assigns TRBD1, which was not confirmed against the DNA. TRBV7-5 is classified as a pseudogene. The CDR3 consists of 18 residues. CDR3 DNA: TGTGCCAGAAGCTTGCCGGACAGGGCGCGCATTGATAATTCACCCCTCCACTTT. Encoded protein: CARSLPDRARIDNSPLHF.

The chain is built from TRBV28 and TRBJ1-2; weak D call: TRBD1 (5 bases). There are 14 residues in the CDR3. The germline V gene has CDR1 MDHEN and CDR2 SYDVKM. Trimming removed 2 bases at V and 6 bases at J, with 13 bases between. In nucleotides, the CDR3 is TGTGCCAGCAGTTTACTCGGCAGGGTCCATGGCTACACCTTC. Translating it yields CASSLLGRVHGYTF.

This clone has a single count. The chain links TRBV7-6 to TRBJ2-5; D is possibly TRBD2 (5 bases). CDR3 length: 13 amino acids. Germline V CDR1 and CDR2: SGHVS, FNYEAQ. Trimming shortened V by 3 bases and J by 5 bases, and 10 bases separated the two germline ends. The CDR3 loop is CASSLLRVETQYF. The CDR3 coding sequence is TGTGCCAGCAGCTTGTTGAGGGTTGAGACCCAGTACTTC. Drawing the rest from reference TRBV7-6 and TRBJ2-5, the complete variable domain is GAGVSQSPRYKVTKRGQDVALRCDPISGHVSLYWYRQALGQGPEFLTYFNYEAQQDKSGLPNDRFSAERPEGSISTLTIQRTEQRDSAMYRCASSLLRVETQYFGPGTRLLVL.

The chain recombines TRBV6-6 with TRBJ2-3; 9 positions match TRBD1. Per the germline V gene, CDR1 is MNHNY and CDR2 is SVGAGI (reference sequence). This CDR3 contains 16 residues. V was clipped by 6 bases and J by 2 bases; unmatched bases: 9. Here the CDR3 reads CASSLLRTGDTDTQYF. CDR3 nucleotide sequence: TGTGCCAGCAGCCTACTAAGGACAGGGGACACAGATACGCAGTATTTT.

The rearrangement uses TRBV5-1 and TRBJ2-1; D ambiguous. The CDR3 runs 12 residues. The V end was cut by 4 bases, the J end by 6 bases, with 8 bases between. Germline V gene data show CDR1 as SGHRS and CDR2 as YFSETQ. CDR3 coding DNA: TGCGCCAGCAGCCCCCCTTCCAATGAGCAGTTCTTC. Its protein is CASSPPSNEQFF.

This clone has just one count. The chain carries TRBV5-1 and TRBJ1-2; 7 bases are a match to TRBD1. The CDR3 has 13 residues. CDR1 is SGHRS and CDR2 is YFSETQ in the germline V gene. With 4 bases clipped from V and 6 bases from J, the junction kept 6 bases outside the gene matches. In DNA form, the CDR3 reads TGCGCCAGCAGCGACAGGGTTTCGGATGGCTACACCTTC. It yields the protein CASSDRVSDGYTF.